This T cell receptor beta chain derives from a study of blood T cell repertoires in COVID-19 (dated by TCRdb to between 2020 and 2021). The study in broad terms: Samples from collaborators originated in the United States, Italy and Spain and spanned both the acute and convalescent phases of COVID-19. Samples were obtained from the ongoing ImmuneRACE study (first 160 participants) and from roughly 1,300 subjects provided by 6 global collaborators. The sample metadata nearly always contained a de-identified subject ID, COVID-19 status, age in years and sex. Subjects who had been exposed to COVID-19, were actively infected with it, or had recovered from it provided the deeply sampled blood TCRbeta repertoires that made up the dataset. The repertoires were released in a freely available public database meant as a resource for research on the immune response to SARS-CoV-2. Where available, HLA class I and class II types were obtained from metadata supplied by the sample provider rather than from assay-based typing. The prospective study material was composed of cDNA or gDNA derived from T cells, B-cell-depleted T cells, or PBMCs. Overall results and qualifications from the work: The quantity of clinical and demographic metadata differed by source and by participant and was supplied without curation.

One collaborating source in Seattle enrolled patients during active infection and followed them longitudinally through the course of disease. Whole blood was collected in K2EDTA tubes by collaborating institutions according to the institutions' own protocols. For TCRbeta analysis, collaborators shipped samples in one of three forms: frozen whole blood, isolated PBMCs, or DNA extracted from either of those sample types. From the cysteine through the phenylalanine, the CDR3 covers 15 amino acids. The kept DNA is CDR3 alone, 45 bases in frame from the first base. The junction shows trimming of 8 bases on V and 8 bases on J, plus 19 bases between the germline ends. The germline V gene (reference sequence) yields SEHNR for CDR1 and FQNEAQ for CDR2. As to this clone: Its binding antigen is unknown. Base qualities were left out, and no much larger clone turns up one base away.

TCRbeta CDR3 regions were amplified from genomic DNA by means of the immunoSEQ Assay, a bias-controlled multiplex PCR. The study's own analysis went as follows. Within the assay, amplification of reference gene primers was used to estimate how many nucleated cells each sample contained. To quantify the absolute abundance of each unique TCRbeta CDR3 rearrangement, sequence reads were collapsed and filtered. For each sample, productive Simpson clonality was calculated as the square root of Simpson's diversity index over productive rearrangements. TCRdb retrieved this table from immuneACCESS and kept in-frame rearrangements only. Not all clones are present; in checked studies, unresolved V genes account for under half, and no reason is known for the remainder. The V and J calls and the clone size are those of that table, but D and trimming were determined from the DNA. The sample contains about 150,000 clones, roughly 84% of them found a single time. In total, the top ten clones hold 0.6% to 0.7% of the sample.

The sequence joins TRBV7-9 to TRBJ1-6; there is no confident call for the D gene. The TCR was taken from a man aged 60-69 years with COVID-19, enrolled during active disease. The source material was peripheral blood. The CDR3 region reads CASRRSWQEDSPLHF. The nucleotides read TGTGCCAGCCGCCGTAGCTGGCAGGAGGATTCACCCCTCCACTTT.